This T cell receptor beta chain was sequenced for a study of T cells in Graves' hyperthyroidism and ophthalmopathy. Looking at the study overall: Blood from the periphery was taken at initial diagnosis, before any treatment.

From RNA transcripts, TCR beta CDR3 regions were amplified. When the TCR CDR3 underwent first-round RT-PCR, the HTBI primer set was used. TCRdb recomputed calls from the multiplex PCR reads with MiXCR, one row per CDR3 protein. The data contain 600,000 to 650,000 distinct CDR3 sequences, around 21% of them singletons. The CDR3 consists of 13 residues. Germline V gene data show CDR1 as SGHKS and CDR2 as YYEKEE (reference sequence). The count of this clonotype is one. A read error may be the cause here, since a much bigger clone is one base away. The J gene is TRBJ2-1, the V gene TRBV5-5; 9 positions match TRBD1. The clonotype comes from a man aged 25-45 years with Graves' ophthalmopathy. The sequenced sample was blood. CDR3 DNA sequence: TGTGCCGGTGGGGACAGGGCCCACAATGGGCAGTTCTTC. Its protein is CAGGDRAHNGQFF.